This entry features one T cell receptor (beta chain) sequence. The antigen is not known. This sample is drawn from a study of vaccination effects on CD4 cells after COVID-19. Study-wide findings and caveats: A shortage of convalescent patients and an absence of early post-infection timepoints characterized the study. Just 1 of 255 vaccine-induced clones in healthy recipients was cross-reactive.

Sequencing followed a ViraFEST assay step that expanded antigen-specific CD4+ T cells with viral peptide pools. Isolation of CD4+ T cells took place after approximately ten days of culture. Vaccinees lacked prior SARS-CoV-2 infection and tested negative for nucleocapsid antibodies. V gave up 4 bases and J gave up 0 bases; unmatched junction bases: 17. The CDR3 has 21 residues. Germline-derived CDR1 and CDR2 are LGHDT and YNNKEL (reference sequence). Generated by immunoSEQ multiplex PCR, the TCRdb table keeps only in-frame clones and is missing some. Of about 73,000 clones listed, about 70% are singletons.

The chain links TRBV3-1 (or the pseudogene TRBV3-2) to TRBJ2-4; 11 bases are shared with TRBD2. This TCR was recovered from a human donor who received a COVID-19 vaccine. Specimen: CD4+ T cells from PBMCs cultured with HCoV-NL63 spike peptides, collected before COVID-19 vaccination. The CDR3 sequence is CASSPGTSGRTPTLAKNIQYF. In DNA form, the CDR3 reads TGTGCCAGCAGCCCCGGGACTAGCGGCCGAACACCTACCCTAGCCAAAAACATTCAGTACTTC.